This TCR beta chain was recorded in a study of cytomegalovirus exposure and HLA in healthy donors. As for the study in general: Within an early data release were about 85 million unique TCRs drawn from HLA-typed donors.

V lost 2 bases to trimming and J lost 5 bases; unmatched junction nucleotides: 8. The CDR3 covers 15 residues. Germline V gives CDR1 MNHNS, CDR2 SASEGT. Study-level findings and limits: HLA allele associations emerged for around 16,000 TCR beta sequences in a later analysis, at 0.05 false discovery rate. Researchers reported in a later analysis that a missense DCLRE1C variant was tied to TCR beta V- and J-gene trimming.

PCR employed 60 Vbeta and 13 Jbeta primers. Using immunoSEQ multiplex PCR, the repertoire was profiled, and TCRdb retains in-frame clones only, with some absent. The data contain more than 45,000 clones, about 72% of them singletons. About this clone itself: No antigen is known for it.

The sample consisted of PBMCs. This chain joins TRBV6-1 and TRBJ2-7, with 8 bases identical to TRBD1. The TCR was taken from a man aged 25-45 years in good health and CMV-seronegative. The CDR3 protein is CASSEFRTGFNEQYF. Here the CDR3 DNA reads TGTGCCAGCAGTGAATTCAGGACAGGGTTCAACGAGCAGTACTTC.